This T cell receptor (beta chain) was found in a study of a mutant IDH1 vaccine in newly diagnosed glioma. Study background: Either 4-6 weeks after radiotherapy alone or alongside temozolomide, vaccination was begun. Averaging roughly 40 years of age, treated patients were around 60% male and approximately 38% female.

The time point here: week 35, safety follow-up. The investigators gave 300 ug of mutant IDH1 20-mer peptide in each vaccine dose, together with topical imiquimod. Eight vaccine injections were given to patients in weeks 1, 3, 5, 7, 11, 15, 19 and 23. Profiling relied on immunoSEQ multiplex PCR, and the TCRdb table lists in-frame clones only, not all of them. Of about 48,000 clones in the sample, around 85% were seen once. The CDR3 is 14 amino acids. Trimming left V 2 bases short and J 0 bases short, with 6 bases between. Germline V gene sequence: CDR1 MGHRA, CDR2 YSYEKL. This clone came up once. The antigen remains unidentified.

V and J are TRBV4-1 and TRBJ2-3; D remains ambiguous. Sequencing was performed on PBMCs, taken from a glioma patient whose treatment included an IDH1 peptide vaccine. This clonotype was sampled from a man in his forties with glioma. CDR3 amino acids: CASSQTLSTDTQYF. In DNA, the CDR3 is TGCGCCAGCAGCCAAACCCTCAGCACAGATACGCAGTATTTT.